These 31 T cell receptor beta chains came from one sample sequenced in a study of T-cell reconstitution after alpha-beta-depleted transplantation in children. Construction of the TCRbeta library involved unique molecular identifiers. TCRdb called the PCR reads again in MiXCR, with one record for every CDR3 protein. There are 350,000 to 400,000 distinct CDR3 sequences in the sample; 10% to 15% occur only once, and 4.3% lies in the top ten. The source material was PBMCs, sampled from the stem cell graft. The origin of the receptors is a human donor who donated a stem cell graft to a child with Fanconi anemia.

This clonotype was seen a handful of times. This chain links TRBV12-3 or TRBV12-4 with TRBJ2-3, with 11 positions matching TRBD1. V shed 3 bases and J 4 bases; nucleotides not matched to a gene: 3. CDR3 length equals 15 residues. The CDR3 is CASSFRTGGADTQYF. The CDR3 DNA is TGTGCCAGCAGTTTTAGGACAGGGGGCGCAGATACGCAGTATTTT.

The CDR3 nucleotides are TGCAGCGTTGGTTGGGCGAATAATGAAAAACTGTTTTTT. Translated: CSVGWANNEKLFF. The chain joins TRBV29-1 to TRBJ1-4; D call uncertain. V dropped 4 bases and J dropped 4 bases, with 10 bases sitting between them. Germline V gene data show CDR1 as SQVTM and CDR2 as ANQGSEA. The CDR3 length is 13 residues.

The CDR3, as DNA: TGCAGTGCCCCCAGGGGGGTGCAGGGGAGCTTTGAGACCCAGTACTTC. Translating it yields CSAPRGVQGSFETQYF. The V and J genes are TRBV20-1 and TRBJ2-5, with D possibly being TRBD1 (7 bases). CDR3 length: 16 residues. Germline V gene lookup returns CDR1 DFQATT and CDR2 SNEGSKA (reference sequence). Trimming shortened V by 6 bases and J by 5 bases, and 25 bases separated the two germline ends.

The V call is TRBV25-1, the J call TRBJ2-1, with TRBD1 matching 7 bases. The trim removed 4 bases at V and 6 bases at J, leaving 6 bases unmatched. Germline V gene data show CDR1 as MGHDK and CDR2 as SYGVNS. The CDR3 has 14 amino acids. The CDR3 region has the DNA TGTGCCAGCAGTGGTGACAGGGTTTTCAATGAGCAGTTCTTC. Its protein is CASSGDRVFNEQFF.

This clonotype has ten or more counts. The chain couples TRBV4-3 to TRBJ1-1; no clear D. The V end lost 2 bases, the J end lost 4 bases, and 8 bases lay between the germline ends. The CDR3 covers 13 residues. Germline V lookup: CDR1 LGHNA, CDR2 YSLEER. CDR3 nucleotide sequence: TGCGCCAGCAGCCAACGCGGGTTCACTGAAGCTTTCTTT. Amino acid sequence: CASSQRGFTEAFF.

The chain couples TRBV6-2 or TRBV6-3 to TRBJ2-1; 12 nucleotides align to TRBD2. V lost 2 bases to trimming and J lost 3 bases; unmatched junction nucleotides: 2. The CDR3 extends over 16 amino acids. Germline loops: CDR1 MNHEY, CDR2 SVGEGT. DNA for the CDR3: TGTGCCAGCAGTTACAGGACTAGCGGGAACTACAATGAGCAGTTCTTC. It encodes CASSYRTSGNYNEQFF.

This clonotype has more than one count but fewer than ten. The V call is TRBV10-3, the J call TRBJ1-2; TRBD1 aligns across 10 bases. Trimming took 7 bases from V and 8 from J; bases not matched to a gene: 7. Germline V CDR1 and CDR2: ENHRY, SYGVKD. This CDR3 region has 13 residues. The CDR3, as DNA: TGTGCCATCACCTCCGGGACAGGGGAGGGCTACACCTTC. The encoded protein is CAITSGTGEGYTF.

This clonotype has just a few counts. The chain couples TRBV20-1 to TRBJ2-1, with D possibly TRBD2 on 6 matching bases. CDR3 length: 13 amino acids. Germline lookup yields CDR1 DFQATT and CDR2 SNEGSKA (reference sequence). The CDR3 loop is CSLWRAGSREQFF. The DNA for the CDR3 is TGCAGCCTCTGGAGGGCGGGTTCTAGAGAGCAGTTCTTC.

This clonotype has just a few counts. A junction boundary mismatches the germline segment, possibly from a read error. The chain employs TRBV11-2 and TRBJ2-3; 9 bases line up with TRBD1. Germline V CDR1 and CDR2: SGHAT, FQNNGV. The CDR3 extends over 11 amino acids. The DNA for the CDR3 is TGTGCCAGCGGGCCCGGGACAGGGCAGAATTTT. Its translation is CASGPGTGQNF.

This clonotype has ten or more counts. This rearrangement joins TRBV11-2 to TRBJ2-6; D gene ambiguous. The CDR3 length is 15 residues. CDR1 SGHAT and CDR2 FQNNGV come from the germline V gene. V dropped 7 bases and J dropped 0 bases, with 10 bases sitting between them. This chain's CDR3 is CASTLGYSGANVLTF. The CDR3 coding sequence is TGTGCCAGCACCCTAGGGTACTCTGGGGCCAACGTCCTGACTTTC.

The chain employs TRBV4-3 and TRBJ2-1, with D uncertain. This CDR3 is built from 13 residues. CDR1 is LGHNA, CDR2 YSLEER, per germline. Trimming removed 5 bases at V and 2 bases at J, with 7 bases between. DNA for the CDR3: TGCGCCAGCAGCTGGGTCGCCTACAATGAGCAGTTCTTC. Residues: CASSWVAYNEQFF.

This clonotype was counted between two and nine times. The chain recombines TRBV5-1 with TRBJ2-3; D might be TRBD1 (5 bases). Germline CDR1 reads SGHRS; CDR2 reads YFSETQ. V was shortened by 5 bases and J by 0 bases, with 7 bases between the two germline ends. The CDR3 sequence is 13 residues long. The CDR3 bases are TGCGCCAGCAGACAGGACAGCACAGATACGCAGTATTTT. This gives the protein CASRQDSTDTQYF.

CDR3 sequence reads: CASSNPTSGGVLETGELFF. CDR3 coding DNA: TGTGCCAGCAGTAACCCGACTAGCGGGGGGGTCCTTGAAACCGGGGAGCTGTTTTTT. This chain joins TRBV6-2 or TRBV6-3 and TRBJ2-2; TRBD2 matches at 14 bases. V lost 5 bases to trimming and J lost 5 bases; unmatched junction nucleotides: 13. Germline lookup yields CDR1 MNHEY and CDR2 SVGEGT. There are 19 residues in the CDR3.

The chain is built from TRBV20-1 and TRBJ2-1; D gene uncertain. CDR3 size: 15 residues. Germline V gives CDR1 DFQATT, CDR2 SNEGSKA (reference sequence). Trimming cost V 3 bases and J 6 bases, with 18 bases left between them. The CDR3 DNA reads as TGCAGTGCTAGTACGGCCCTCAGATCTCGCAATGAGCAGTTCTTC. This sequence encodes CSASTALRSRNEQFF.

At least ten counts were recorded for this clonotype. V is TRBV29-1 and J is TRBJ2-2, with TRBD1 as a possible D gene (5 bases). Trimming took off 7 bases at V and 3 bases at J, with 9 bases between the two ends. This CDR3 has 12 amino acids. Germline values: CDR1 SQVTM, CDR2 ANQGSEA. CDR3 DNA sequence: TGCAGCGCCCAGGGATACACCGGGGAGCTGTTTTTT. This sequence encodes CSAQGYTGELFF.

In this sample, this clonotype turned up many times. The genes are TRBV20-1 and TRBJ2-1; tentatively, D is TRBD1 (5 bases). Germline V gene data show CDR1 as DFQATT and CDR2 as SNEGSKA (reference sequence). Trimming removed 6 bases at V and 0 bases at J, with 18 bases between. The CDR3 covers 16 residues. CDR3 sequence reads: CSANGVLDSSYNEQFF. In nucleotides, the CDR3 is TGCAGTGCCAATGGGGTTCTAGACAGCTCCTACAATGAGCAGTTCTTC.

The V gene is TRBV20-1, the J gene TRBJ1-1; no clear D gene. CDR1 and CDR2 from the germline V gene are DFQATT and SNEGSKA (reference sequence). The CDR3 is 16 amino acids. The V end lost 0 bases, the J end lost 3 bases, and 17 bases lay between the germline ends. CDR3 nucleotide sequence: TGCAGTGCTAGAGATCCCGCGACCGGACGGTACACTGAAGCTTTCTTT. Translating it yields CSARDPATGRYTEAFF.

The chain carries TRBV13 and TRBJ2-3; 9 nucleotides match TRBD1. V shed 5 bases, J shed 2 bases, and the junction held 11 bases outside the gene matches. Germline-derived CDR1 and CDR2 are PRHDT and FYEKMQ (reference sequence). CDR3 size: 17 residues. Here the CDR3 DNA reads TGTGCCAGCAGCCACCAACAGGGGGCACCCTTCACAGATACGCAGTATTTT. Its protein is CASSHQQGAPFTDTQYF.

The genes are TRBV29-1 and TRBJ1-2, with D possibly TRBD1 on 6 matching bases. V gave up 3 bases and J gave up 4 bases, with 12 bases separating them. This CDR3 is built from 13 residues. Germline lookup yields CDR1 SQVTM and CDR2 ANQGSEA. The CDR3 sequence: CSVDRGKGYGYTF. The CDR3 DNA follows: TGCAGCGTTGACAGGGGCAAAGGCTATGGCTACACCTTC.

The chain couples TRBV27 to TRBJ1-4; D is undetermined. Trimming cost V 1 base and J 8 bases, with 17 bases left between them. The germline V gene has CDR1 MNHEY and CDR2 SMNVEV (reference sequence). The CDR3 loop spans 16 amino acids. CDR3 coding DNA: TGTGCCAGCAGTTTATTGCGTCGGGCAGGTAGAGAAAAACTGTTTTTT. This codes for CASSLLRRAGREKLFF. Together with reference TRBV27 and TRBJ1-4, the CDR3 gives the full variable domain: EAQVTQNPRYLITVTGKKLTVTCSQNMNHEYMSWYRQDPGLGLRQIYYSMNVEVTDKGDVPEGYKVSRKEKRNFPLILESPSPNQTSLYFCASSLLRRAGREKLFFGSGTQLSVL.

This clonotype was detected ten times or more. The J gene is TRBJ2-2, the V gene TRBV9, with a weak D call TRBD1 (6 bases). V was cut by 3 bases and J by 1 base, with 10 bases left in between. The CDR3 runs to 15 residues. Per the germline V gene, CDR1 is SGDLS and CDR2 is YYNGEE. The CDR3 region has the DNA TGTGCCAGCAGCGGGGCAGGGGTGAACACCGGGGAGCTGTTTTTT. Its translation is CASSGAGVNTGELFF.

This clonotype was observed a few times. CDR3 sequence: CSASETGGSTEAFF. The CDR3 coding sequence is TGCAGTGCTAGCGAGACAGGGGGTAGCACTGAAGCTTTCTTT. The J gene is TRBJ1-1, the V gene TRBV20-1; 9 positions match TRBD1. The CDR3 runs to 14 residues. With 3 bases clipped from V and 4 bases from J, the junction kept 6 bases outside the gene matches. The V gene's germline CDR1 is DFQATT and CDR2 SNEGSKA (reference sequence).

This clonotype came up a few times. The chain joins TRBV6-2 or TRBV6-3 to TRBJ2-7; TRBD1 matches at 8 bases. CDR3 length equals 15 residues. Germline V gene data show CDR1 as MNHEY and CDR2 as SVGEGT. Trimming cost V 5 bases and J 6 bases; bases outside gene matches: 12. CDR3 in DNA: TGTGCCAGCAGTAAGGACAGGGATATGAGGGTCGAGCAGTACGTC. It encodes CASSKDRDMRVEQYV.

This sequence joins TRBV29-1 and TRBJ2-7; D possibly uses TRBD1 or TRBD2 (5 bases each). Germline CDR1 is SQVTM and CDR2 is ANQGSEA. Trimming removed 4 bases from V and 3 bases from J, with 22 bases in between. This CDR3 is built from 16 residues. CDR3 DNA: TGCAGCGTTGGAGGGGTAAGAGACCAGAGGGTCTACGAGCAGTACTTC. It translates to CSVGGVRDQRVYEQYF.

The CDR3 spells CASSVGTGDNTEAFF. The CDR3 DNA reads TGCGCCAGCAGCGTAGGAACAGGAGATAACACTGAAGCTTTCTTT. This sequence joins TRBV5-1 and TRBJ1-1; TRBD1 might be the D (5 bases). V gave up 4 bases and J gave up 2 bases, with 15 bases separating them. The germline V gene has CDR1 SGHRS and CDR2 YFSETQ. This CDR3 contains 15 residues.

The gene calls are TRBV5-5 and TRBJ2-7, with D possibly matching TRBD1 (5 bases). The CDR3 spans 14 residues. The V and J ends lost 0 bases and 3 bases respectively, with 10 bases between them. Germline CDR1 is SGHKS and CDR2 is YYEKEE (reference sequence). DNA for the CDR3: TGTGCCAGCAGCTTGGGGGCAGGACACTACGAGCAGTACTTC. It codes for CASSLGAGHYEQYF.

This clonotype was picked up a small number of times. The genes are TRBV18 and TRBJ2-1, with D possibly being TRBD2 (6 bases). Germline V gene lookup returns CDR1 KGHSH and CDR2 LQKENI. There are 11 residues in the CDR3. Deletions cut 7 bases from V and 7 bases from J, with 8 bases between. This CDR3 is CASLEGNEQFF. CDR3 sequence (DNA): TGTGCCAGCTTGGAGGGTAATGAGCAGTTCTTC.

The CDR3 sequence: CASSTGQIKVAGELFF. The CDR3 DNA reads as TGTGCCAGTAGTACGGGACAGATAAAGGTTGCCGGGGAGCTGTTTTTT. The chain carries TRBV19 and TRBJ2-2; 7 positions agree with TRBD1. V shed 4 bases, J shed 6 bases, and the junction held 11 bases outside the gene matches. This CDR3 has 16 residues. Germline values: CDR1 LNHDA, CDR2 SQIVND (reference sequence).

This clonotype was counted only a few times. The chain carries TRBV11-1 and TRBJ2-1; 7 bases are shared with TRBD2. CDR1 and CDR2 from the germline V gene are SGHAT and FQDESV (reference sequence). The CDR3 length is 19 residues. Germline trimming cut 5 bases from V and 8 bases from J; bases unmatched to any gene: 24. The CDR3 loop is CASSRIFQRRGKGGDEQFF. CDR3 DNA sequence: TGTGCCAGCAGCCGAATTTTTCAACGGCGGGGGAAGGGTGGCGATGAGCAGTTCTTC.

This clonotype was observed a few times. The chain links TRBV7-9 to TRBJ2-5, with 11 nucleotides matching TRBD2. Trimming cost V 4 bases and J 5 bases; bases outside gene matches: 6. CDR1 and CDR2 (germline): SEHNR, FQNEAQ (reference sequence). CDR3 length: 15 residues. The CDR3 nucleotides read TGTGCCAGCAGCTACACTAGCGGGGGTTCGGAGACCCAGTACTTC. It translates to CASSYTSGGSETQYF. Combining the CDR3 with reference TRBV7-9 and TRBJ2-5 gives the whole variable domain DTGVSQNPRHKITKRGQNVTFRCDPISEHNRLYWYRQTLGQGPEFLTYFQNEAQLEKSRLLSDRFSAERPKGSFSTLEIQRTEQGDSAMYLCASSYTSGGSETQYFGPGTRLLVL.

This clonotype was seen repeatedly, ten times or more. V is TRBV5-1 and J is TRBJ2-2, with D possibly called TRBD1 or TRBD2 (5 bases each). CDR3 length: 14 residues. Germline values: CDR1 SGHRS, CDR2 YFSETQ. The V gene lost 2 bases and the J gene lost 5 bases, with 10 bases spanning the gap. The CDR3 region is CASSFTRGTGELFF. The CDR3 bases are TGCGCCAGCAGCTTTACGAGGGGAACCGGGGAGCTGTTTTTT.